This TCR beta chain was profiled in a study of blood T cell repertoires in COVID-19. Germline V CDR1 and CDR2: SEHNR, FQNEAQ (reference sequence). CDR3 length: 11 amino acids. Deletions cut 5 bases from V and 8 bases from J, with 9 bases between. This clone was observed a single time. Using immunoSEQ multiplex PCR, the repertoire was profiled, and TCRdb retains in-frame clones only, with some absent. Of 150,000 to 250,000 clones in the sample, roughly 92% are singletons; the top ten hold 0.6% to 0.8%. Sequencing used peripheral blood. The chain is built from TRBV7-9 and TRBJ1-2; D not certain. The clonotype was recovered from a man younger than 45 with COVID-19, enrolled during active disease. The CDR3 protein is CASSVTSGYTF. The CDR3 DNA follows: TGTGCCAGCAGCGTCACTAGCGGCTACACCTTC.